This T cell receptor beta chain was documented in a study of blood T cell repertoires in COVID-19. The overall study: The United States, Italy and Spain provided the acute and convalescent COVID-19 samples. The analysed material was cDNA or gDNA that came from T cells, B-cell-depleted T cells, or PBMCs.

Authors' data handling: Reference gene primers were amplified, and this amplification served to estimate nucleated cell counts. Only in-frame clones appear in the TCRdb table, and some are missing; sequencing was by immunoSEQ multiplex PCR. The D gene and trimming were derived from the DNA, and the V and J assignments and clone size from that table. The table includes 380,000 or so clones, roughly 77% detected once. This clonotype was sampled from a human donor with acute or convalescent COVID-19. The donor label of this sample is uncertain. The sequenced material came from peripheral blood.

The CDR3 protein is CASSPDSVGNREAFF. In DNA form, the CDR3 reads TGCGCCAGCAGCCCTGACAGCGTGGGAAATCGTGAAGCTTTCTTT. The V gene is TRBV5-1, the J gene TRBJ1-1; perhaps TRBD1 as D (5 bases). CDR1 SGHRS and CDR2 YFSETQ come from the germline V gene. The CDR3 length is 15 residues. V lost 4 bases to trimming and J lost 7 bases, with 20 bases between them.